This T cell receptor beta chain was obtained from a study of T-cell memory formation after mild COVID-19. CDR1 ENHRY and CDR2 SYGVKD come from the germline V gene. The germline V and J ends were trimmed by 2 bases and 5 bases, with 9 bases remaining between them. This CDR3 contains 13 residues. Study-level results: CM and EM subsets held most contracting CD4+ clones; EMRA held CD8+ ones.

TCRdb fed the 5' RACE reads into MiXCR, producing one record per CDR3 protein. This table holds around 130,000 distinct CDR3 sequences, 5% to 6.5% found once. This clonotype was counted between two and nine times. The antigen is unknown. The chain couples TRBV10-3 to TRBJ2-5; TRBD1 is a possible D gene (6 bases). What was sequenced was PBMCs or a T cell subset sorted from them (not recorded which). The source of this sequence is an adult woman who had mild COVID-19 (a few samples of this study predate the infection). Cell type and time point are not known. CDR3 loop: CAISEAGVETQYF. The CDR3 DNA is TGTGCCATCAGTGAGGCAGGGGTCGAGACCCAGTACTTC.